The next 8 T cell receptor beta chains were all read from a single sample in a study of shared clonotypes between healthy human individuals. Naive CD8 cells lacked CD45RO, underwent positive selection for CCR7 and left out terminally differentiated effector memory CD45RA+ cells. TCRdb keeps only in-frame clones here, not all; method: immunoSEQ multiplex PCR. The sample includes approximately 2,000,000 clones, just under 95% of them seen just once. The sample taken for sequencing was naive CD8+ T cells from PBMCs. All receptors derive from a man aged 18 to 29 in good health. Some clones in this sample may be carry-over from other donors' samples.

This chain joins TRBV5-8 and TRBJ2-7; D not certain. The V gene's germline CDR1 is SGHTS and CDR2 YDEGEE. The CDR3 contains 13 residues. Trimming stripped 1 base from V and 0 bases from J, with 5 bases between. The CDR3 sequence is CASSLRTSYEQYF. For the CDR3, the DNA is TGTGCCAGCAGCTTGCGGACCTCCTACGAGCAGTACTTC.

This sequence joins TRBV21-1 and TRBJ2-7; whether TRBD2, the table's D call, matches the DNA was not checked. TRBV21-1 is a pseudogene segment. CDR3 length: 14 residues. The CDR3 DNA reads as TGTGCCAGCAGCAAAGGAGGAGAGGCTGGCGAGCAGTACTTC. Residues: CASSKGGEAGEQYF.

This sequence joins TRBV27 and TRBJ2-1; D is unresolved. Germline assignment: CDR1 MNHEY and CDR2 SMNVEV (reference sequence). V was pared by 6 bases and J by 4 bases, with 10 bases between. The CDR3 consists of 13 residues. The CDR3 coding sequence is TGTGCCAGCAGGGCCATCGGATACAATGAGCAGTTCTTC. This gives the protein CASRAIGYNEQFF.

The genes are TRBV6-5 and TRBJ1-2, with a possible D match to TRBD1 (6 bases). With 5 bases removed from V and 10 bases from J, the gap between germline ends came to 17 bases. The germline CDR1 and CDR2 sequences are MNHEY and SVGAGI. The CDR3 extends over 13 amino acids. For the CDR3, the DNA is TGTGCCAGCAGTATAGGGGGTAGGGGTAACTACACCTTC. It codes for CASSIGGRGNYTF.

The chain's CDR3 is CAWTTEGTEAFF. The DNA of the CDR3 is TGTGCCTGGACAACCGAGGGCACTGAAGCTTTCTTT. The chain joins TRBV30 to TRBJ1-1; D gene ambiguous. Germline CDR1 is GTSNPN and CDR2 is SVGIG (reference sequence). This CDR3 is 12 amino acids long. Deletions cut 4 bases from V and 4 bases from J, with 10 bases between.

This sequence joins TRBV9 and TRBJ1-2; D not resolved. The germline gives CDR1 SGDLS, CDR2 YYNGEE. The CDR3 spans 12 residues. Trimming removed 3 bases at V and 5 bases at J, with 8 bases between. The CDR3 sequence: CASSGPPYGYTF. CDR3 sequence (DNA): TGTGCCAGCAGCGGTCCCCCTTATGGCTACACCTTC.

The chain links TRBV28 to TRBJ2-3; no clear D. The CDR3 spans 18 residues. CDR1 and CDR2 from the germline V gene are MDHEN and SYDVKM. V lost 6 bases and J lost 3, with 25 bases in between. CDR3: CASSLRRAVLLGTDTQYF. DNA for the CDR3: TGTGCCAGCAGCCTCCGACGAGCCGTCTTGTTGGGGACAGATACGCAGTATTTT.

The chain recombines TRBV10-3 with TRBJ1-1; 9 bases are a match to TRBD1. CDR1 ENHRY and CDR2 SYGVKD come from the germline V gene. The CDR3 has 13 residues. J gave up 4 bases and V 6 bases, and 3 bases lay outside the gene matches. CDR3 region: CAISPTGGTEAFF. The CDR3 DNA sequence: TGTGCCATCAGCCCGACAGGGGGCACTGAAGCTTTCTTT.